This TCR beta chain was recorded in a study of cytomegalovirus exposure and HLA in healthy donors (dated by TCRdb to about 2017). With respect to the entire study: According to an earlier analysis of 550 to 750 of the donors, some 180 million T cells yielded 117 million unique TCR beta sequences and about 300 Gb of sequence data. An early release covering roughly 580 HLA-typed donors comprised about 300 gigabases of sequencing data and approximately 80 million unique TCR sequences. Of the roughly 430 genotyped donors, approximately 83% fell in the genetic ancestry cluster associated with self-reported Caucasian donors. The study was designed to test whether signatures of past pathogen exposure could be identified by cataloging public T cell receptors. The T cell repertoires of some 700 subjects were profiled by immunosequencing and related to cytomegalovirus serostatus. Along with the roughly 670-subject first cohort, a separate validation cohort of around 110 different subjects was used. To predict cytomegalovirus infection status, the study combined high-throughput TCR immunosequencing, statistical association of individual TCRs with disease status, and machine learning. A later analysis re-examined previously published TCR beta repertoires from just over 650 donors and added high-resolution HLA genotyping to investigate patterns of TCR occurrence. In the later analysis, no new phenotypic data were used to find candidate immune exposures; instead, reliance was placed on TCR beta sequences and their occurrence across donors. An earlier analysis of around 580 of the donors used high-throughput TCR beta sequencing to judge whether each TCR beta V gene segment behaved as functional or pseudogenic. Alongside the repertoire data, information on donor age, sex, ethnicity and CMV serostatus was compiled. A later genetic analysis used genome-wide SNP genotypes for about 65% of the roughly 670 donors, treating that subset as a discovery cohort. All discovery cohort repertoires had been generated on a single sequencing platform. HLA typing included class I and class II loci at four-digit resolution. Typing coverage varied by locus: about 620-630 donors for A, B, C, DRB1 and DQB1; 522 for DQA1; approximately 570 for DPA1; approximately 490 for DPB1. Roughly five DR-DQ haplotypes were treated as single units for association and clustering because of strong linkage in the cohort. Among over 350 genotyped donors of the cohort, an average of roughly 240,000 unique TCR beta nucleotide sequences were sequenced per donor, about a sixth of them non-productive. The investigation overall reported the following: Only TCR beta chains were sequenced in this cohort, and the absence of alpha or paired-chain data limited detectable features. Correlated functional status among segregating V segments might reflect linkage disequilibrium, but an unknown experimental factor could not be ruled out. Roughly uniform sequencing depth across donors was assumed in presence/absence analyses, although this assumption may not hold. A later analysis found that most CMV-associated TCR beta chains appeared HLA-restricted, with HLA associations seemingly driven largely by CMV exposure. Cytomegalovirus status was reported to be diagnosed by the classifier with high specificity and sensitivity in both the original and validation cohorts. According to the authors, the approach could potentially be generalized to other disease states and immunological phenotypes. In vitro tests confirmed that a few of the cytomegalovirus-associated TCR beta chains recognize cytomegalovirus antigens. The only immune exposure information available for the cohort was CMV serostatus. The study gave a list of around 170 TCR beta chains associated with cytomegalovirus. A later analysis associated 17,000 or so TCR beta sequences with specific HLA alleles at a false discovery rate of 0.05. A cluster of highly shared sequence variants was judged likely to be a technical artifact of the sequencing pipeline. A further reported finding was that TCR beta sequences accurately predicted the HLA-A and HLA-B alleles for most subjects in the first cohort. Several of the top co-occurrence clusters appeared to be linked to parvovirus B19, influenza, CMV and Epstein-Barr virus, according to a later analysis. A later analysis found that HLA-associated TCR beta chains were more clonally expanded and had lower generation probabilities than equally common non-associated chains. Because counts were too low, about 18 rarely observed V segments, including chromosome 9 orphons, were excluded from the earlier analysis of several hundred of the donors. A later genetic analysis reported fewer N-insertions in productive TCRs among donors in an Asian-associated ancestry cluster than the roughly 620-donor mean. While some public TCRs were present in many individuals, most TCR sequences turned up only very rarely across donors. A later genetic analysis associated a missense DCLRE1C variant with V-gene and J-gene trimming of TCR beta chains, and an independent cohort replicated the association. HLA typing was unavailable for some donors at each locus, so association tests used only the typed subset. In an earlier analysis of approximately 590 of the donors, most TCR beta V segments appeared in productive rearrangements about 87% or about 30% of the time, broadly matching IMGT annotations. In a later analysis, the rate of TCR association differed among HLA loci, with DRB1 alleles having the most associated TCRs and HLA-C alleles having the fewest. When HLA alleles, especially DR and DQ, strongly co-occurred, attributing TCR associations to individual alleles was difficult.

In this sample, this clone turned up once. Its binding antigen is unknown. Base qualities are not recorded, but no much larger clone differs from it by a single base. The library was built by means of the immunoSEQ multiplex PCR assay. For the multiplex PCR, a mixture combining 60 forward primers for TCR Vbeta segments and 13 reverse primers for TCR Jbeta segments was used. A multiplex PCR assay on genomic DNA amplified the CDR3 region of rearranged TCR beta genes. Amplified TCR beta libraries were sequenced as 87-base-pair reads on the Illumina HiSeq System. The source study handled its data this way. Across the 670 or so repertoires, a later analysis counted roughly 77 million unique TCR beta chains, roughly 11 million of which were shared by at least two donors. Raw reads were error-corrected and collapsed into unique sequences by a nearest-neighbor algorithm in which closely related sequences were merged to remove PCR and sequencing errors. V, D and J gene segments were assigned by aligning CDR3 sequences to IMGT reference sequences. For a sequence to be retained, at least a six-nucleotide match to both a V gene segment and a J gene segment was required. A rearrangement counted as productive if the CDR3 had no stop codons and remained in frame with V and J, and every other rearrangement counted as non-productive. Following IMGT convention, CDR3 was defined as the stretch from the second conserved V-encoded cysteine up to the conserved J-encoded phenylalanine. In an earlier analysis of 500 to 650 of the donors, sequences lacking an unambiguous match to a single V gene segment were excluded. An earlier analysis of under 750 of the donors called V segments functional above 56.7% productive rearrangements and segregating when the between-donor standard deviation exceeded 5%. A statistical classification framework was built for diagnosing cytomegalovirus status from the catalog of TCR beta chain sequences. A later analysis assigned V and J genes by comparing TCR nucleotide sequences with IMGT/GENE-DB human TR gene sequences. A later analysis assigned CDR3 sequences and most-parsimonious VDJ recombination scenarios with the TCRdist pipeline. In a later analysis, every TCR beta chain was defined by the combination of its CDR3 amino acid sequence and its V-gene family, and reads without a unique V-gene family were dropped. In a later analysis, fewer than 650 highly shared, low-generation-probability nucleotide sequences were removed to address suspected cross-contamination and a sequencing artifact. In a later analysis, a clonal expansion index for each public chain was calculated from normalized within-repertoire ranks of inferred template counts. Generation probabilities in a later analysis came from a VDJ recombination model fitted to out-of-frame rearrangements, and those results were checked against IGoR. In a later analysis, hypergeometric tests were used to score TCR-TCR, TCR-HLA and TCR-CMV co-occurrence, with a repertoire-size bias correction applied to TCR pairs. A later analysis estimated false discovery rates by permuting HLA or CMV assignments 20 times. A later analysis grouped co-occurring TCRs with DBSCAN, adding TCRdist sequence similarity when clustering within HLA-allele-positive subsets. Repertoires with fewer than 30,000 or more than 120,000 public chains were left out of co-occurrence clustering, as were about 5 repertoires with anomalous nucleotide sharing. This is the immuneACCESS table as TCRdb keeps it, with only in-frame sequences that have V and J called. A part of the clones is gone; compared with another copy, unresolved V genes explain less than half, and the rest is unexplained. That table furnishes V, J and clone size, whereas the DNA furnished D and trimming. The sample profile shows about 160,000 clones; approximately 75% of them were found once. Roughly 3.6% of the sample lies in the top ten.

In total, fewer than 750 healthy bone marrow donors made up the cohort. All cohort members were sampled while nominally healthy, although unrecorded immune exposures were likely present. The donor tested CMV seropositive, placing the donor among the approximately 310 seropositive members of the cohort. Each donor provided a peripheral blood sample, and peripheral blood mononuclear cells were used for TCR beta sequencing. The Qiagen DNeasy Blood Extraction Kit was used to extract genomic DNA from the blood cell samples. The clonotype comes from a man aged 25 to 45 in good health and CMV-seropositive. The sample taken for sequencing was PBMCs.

The DNA sequence reads TGTGCCAGCAGCCCAAACAGGGCTGAGACCCAGTACTTC. Its translation reads: CASSPNRAETQYF. Recombination linked TRBV7-2 to TRBJ2-5; D gene: possibly TRBD1, on 6 matching bases. V loses 5 bases, J loses 5 bases, and the germline ends lie 12 bases apart. The germline V gene provides CDR1 SGHTA and CDR2 FQGNSA. Spanning cysteine to phenylalanine, the CDR3 consists of 13 amino acids. The kept DNA is CDR3 alone, 39 bases in frame from the first base.